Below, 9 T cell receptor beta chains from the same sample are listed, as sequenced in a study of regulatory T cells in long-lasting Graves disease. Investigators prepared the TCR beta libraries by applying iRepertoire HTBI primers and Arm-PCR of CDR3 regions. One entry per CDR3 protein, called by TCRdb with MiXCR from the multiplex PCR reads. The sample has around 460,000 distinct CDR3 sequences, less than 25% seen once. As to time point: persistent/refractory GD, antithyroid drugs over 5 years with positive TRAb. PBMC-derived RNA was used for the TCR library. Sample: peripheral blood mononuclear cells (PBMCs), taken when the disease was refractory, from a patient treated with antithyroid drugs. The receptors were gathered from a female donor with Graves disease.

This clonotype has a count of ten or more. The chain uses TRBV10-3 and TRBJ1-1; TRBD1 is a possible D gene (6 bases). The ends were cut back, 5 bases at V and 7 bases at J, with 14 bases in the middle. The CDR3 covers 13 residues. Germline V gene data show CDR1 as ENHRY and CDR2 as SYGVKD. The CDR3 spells CAISPTGPSEAFF. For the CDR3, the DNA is TGTGCCATCAGTCCGACAGGCCCCAGTGAAGCTTTCTTT.

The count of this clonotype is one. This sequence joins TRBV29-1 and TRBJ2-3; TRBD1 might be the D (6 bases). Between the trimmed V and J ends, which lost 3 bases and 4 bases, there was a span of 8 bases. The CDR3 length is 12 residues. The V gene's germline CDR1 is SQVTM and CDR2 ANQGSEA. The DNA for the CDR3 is TGCAGCGTTGACCCAGGGGCAGATACGCAGTATTTT. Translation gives CSVDPGADTQYF.

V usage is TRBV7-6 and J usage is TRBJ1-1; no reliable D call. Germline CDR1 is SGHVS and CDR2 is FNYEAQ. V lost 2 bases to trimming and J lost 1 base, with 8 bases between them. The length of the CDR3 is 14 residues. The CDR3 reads CASSLNGENTEAFF. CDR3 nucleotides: TGTGCCAGCAGCTTAAACGGGGAGAACACTGAAGCTTTCTTT.

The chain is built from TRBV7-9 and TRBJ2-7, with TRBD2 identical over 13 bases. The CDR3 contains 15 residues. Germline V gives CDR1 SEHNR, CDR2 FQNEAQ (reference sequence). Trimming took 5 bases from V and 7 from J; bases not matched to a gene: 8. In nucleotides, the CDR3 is TGTGCCAGCAGCCTAGGACTAGCGGGAGAGAGTGAGCAGTACTTC. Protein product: CASSLGLAGESEQYF.

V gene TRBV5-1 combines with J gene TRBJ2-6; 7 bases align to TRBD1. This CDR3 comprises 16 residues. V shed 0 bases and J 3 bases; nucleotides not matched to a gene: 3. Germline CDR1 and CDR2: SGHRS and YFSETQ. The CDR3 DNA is TGCGCCAGCAGCTTGGCAGGGGGTGATGGGGCCAACGTCCTGACTTTC. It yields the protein CASSLAGGDGANVLTF.

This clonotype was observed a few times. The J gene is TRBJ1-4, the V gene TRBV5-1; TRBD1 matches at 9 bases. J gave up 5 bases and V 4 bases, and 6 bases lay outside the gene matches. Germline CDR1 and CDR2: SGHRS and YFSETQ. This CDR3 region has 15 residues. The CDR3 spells CASSQTGGKNEKLFF. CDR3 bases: TGCGCCAGCAGCCAAACAGGGGGCAAAAATGAAAAACTGTTTTTT.

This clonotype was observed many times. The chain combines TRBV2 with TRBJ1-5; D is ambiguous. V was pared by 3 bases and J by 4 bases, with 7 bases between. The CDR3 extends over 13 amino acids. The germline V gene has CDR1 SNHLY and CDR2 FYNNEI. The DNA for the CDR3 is TGTGCCAGCAGTGATGTAGGAAATCAGCCCCAGCATTTT. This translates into CASSDVGNQPQHF.

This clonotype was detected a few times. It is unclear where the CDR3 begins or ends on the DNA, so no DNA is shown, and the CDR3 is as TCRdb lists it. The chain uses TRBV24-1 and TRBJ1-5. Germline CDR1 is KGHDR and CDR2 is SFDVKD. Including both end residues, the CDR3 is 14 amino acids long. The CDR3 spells CATSDFRGDQPQHF.

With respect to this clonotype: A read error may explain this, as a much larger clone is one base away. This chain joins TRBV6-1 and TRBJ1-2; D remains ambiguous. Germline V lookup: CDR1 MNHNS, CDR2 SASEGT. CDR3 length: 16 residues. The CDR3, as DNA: TGTACCAGCAGCCCGGACCTAATAATTTCTAACTATGGCTACACCTTC. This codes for CTSSPDLIISNYGYTF.